These 18 T cell receptor beta chains share one sample of origin, sequenced in a study of shared clonotypes between healthy human individuals. Only in-frame clones appear in the TCRdb table, and some are missing; sequencing was by immunoSEQ multiplex PCR. Seen here are fewer than 650,000 clones, about 79% observed once, and the top ten hold 10% to 15%. Material: PBMCs. The receptors were gathered from a middle-aged woman in good health. Some clones in this sample may be carry-over from other donors' samples.

CDR3 nucleotide sequence: TGTGCCAGCAGTGAGACAGGGGCCGCCTATGGCTACACCTTC. This sequence encodes CASSETGAAYGYTF. The V and J genes are TRBV6-1 and TRBJ1-2, with 8 nucleotides matching TRBD1. The CDR3 runs 14 residues. With 3 bases clipped from V and 4 bases from J, the junction kept 4 bases outside the gene matches. CDR1 and CDR2 from the germline V gene are MNHNS and SASEGT.

The chain uses TRBV5-1 and TRBJ1-3; D is unclear. Germline V gives CDR1 SGHRS, CDR2 YFSETQ. The V end lost 1 base, the J end lost 4 bases, and 18 bases lay between the germline ends. The CDR3 is made up of 17 amino acids. The CDR3 DNA reads as TGCGCCAGCAGCTTGTACCCTGGAACCAAAACGGGAAACACCATATATTTT. This translates into CASSLYPGTKTGNTIYF.

V and J are TRBV6-1 and TRBJ1-5; 10 bases map to TRBD1. Germline CDR1 reads MNHNS; CDR2 reads SASEGT. CDR3 length equals 14 residues. The V and J ends lost 3 bases and 11 bases, in that order; junction bases with no gene match: 7. In DNA, the CDR3 is TGTGCCAGCAGTGAGCGGGACAGGGGATTGGCCCAGCATTTT. Translated: CASSERDRGLAQHF.

The chain couples TRBV6-6 to TRBJ2-6; D is unclear. V dropped 5 bases and J dropped 2 bases, with 13 bases sitting between them. The CDR3 is 16 amino acids. The germline CDR1 and CDR2 sequences are MNHNY and SVGAGI (reference sequence). CDR3 protein: CASSAQAVPGANVLTF. As DNA, the CDR3 is TGTGCCAGCAGTGCCCAGGCGGTCCCTGGGGCCAACGTCCTGACTTTC.

A remark on this clone: At one end, the junction sequence differs from germline, possibly due to a read error. The chain employs TRBV6-1 and TRBJ1-5; D not certain. This CDR3 contains 14 residues. Germline CDR1 is MNHNS and CDR2 is SASEGT. This CDR3 reads CASIEVGGNQPQHF. The CDR3 nucleotides are TGTGCCAGCATTGAAGTCGGAGGAAATCAGCCCCAGCATTTT.

A note on this clone: The junction and the germline gene differ at one end; a read error may be behind it. The chain links TRBV11-2 to TRBJ2-7; TRBD2 aligns across 8 bases. The germline gives CDR1 SGHAT, CDR2 FQNNGV. This CDR3 region has 17 residues. DNA of the CDR3: TGTGCCAGCAGCCCCAATCAGTTCGGGACTAGTGAATACGAGCAGTGCTTC. Encoded protein: CASSPNQFGTSEYEQCF.

The rearrangement uses TRBV6-5 and TRBJ2-7, with D perhaps TRBD2 (5 bases). CDR3 size: 14 residues. Germline loops: CDR1 MNHEY, CDR2 SVGAGI. Deletions cut 4 bases from V and 4 bases from J, with 14 bases between. CDR3 sequence reads: CASSSTPGSYEQYF. In nucleotides, the CDR3 is TGTGCCAGCAGTTCTACGCCGGGATCATACGAGCAGTACTTC.

The chain is built from TRBV29-1 and TRBJ2-3; 7 nucleotides agree with TRBD2. The CDR3 has 15 residues. The V gene's germline CDR1 is SQVTM and CDR2 ANQGSEA. The DNA for the CDR3 is TGCAGGGGAGGGGTACGGGAGTTGGGCACAGATACGCAGTATTTT. Encoded protein: CRGGVRELGTDTQYF.

The chain couples TRBV28 to TRBJ1-5; TRBD1 might be the D (5 bases). V gave up 11 bases and J gave up 0 bases, with 11 bases separating them. The CDR3 length is 13 residues. The germline gives CDR1 MDHEN, CDR2 SYDVKM. Here the CDR3 DNA reads TGTGCCTTGGGGGGTTATAGCAATCAGCCCCAGCATTTT. Amino acid sequence: CALGGYSNQPQHF.

The chain has TRBV14 and TRBJ1-5, with 8 bases fitting TRBD1. Trimming at V came to 4 bases and at J to 3 bases, leaving 5 bases not matched to a gene. Germline values: CDR1 SGHDN, CDR2 FVKESK. The CDR3 spans 15 residues. DNA for the CDR3: TGTGCCAGCAGCCCCGGCAGGGGGCCCAATCAGCCCCAGCATTTT. This gives the protein CASSPGRGPNQPQHF.

A note on this clone: A read error likely explains this, since a far larger clone differs by one base. Distinct nucleotide sequences in the sample also encode this CDR3. The chain links TRBV10-3 to TRBJ1-2; TRBD1 agrees at 7 bases. This CDR3 is 13 amino acids long. V shed 5 bases, J shed 2 bases, and the junction held 2 bases outside the gene matches. Germline V gives CDR1 ENHRY, CDR2 SYGVKD. The CDR3 DNA reads TGTGCCATCAGTTCGGACAGGAACTATGGCTACACCTTC. Protein: CAISSDRNYGYTF.

This clone has just one count. The genes are TRBV5-1 and TRBJ2-7, with D perhaps TRBD1 or TRBD2 (6 bases each). Germline CDR1 and CDR2: SGHRS and YFSETQ. The CDR3 extends over 14 amino acids. V dropped 4 bases and J dropped 0 bases, with 11 bases sitting between them. CDR3 nucleotide sequence: TGCGCCAGCAGCCCCGGGGGCAACTCCTACGAGCAGTACTTC. It encodes CASSPGGNSYEQYF.

The J gene is TRBJ2-1, the V gene TRBV6-1; no firm D call. The germline V gene encodes CDR1 MNHNS and CDR2 SASEGT. V dropped 1 base and J dropped 3 bases, with 10 bases sitting between them. The CDR3 extends over 15 amino acids. CDR3 DNA sequence: TGTGCCAGCAGTGAAGTGCAGACCCACTACAATGAGCAGTTCTTC. As protein: CASSEVQTHYNEQFF.

The rearrangement links TRBV5-1 to TRBJ2-1; a possible D gene is TRBD2 (6 bases). Germline-derived CDR1 and CDR2 are SGHRS and YFSETQ. Trimming took off 4 bases at V and 0 bases at J, with 17 bases between the two ends. The CDR3 loop spans 17 amino acids. CDR3 nucleotides: TGCGCCAGCAGCCCGCTGCCCCTAGCGCCCTCCTACAATGAGCAGTTCTTC. It encodes CASSPLPLAPSYNEQFF.

The V call is TRBV9, the J call TRBJ2-5; no clear D. CDR3 length: 15 residues. Germline V gene lookup returns CDR1 SGDLS and CDR2 YYNGEE. With 0 bases removed from V and 5 bases from J, the gap between germline ends came to 14 bases. This CDR3 is CASSVAGRPRETQYF. Written as DNA, the CDR3 is TGTGCCAGCAGCGTAGCTGGACGGCCCAGGGAGACCCAGTACTTC.

Notes on this clone: At one end, the junction sequence differs from germline, possibly due to a read error. The chain joins TRBV7-7 to TRBJ2-1, with 9 bases aligning to TRBD1. Looked up from germline, CDR1 is SSHAT and CDR2 is FNYEAQ (reference sequence). The CDR3 covers 15 residues. CDR3 nucleotides: TGTGCTAGCAGCAGACCGGGACAGGGCTACAATGAGCAGTTCTTC. Encoded protein: CASSRPGQGYNEQFF. Full variable domain (remainder filled in from reference TRBV7-7 and TRBJ2-1): GAGVSQSPRYKVTKRGQDVTLRCDPISSHATLYWYQQALGQGPEFLTYFNYEAQPDKSGLPSDRFSAERPEGSISTLTIQRTEQRDSAMYRCASSRPGQGYNEQFFGPGTRLTVL.

This clone was detected many times. The genes are TRBV18 and TRBJ2-2, with 8 bases that match TRBD2. This CDR3 comprises 16 residues. Looked up from germline, CDR1 is KGHSH and CDR2 is LQKENI. The V gene end was trimmed by 6 bases and the J gene end by 2 bases; junction bases not matched to a gene: 8. The CDR3 DNA is TGTGCCAGCTCCCCGACTAGCGCCTCTAACACCGGGGAGCTGTTTTTT. Translating gives CASSPTSASNTGELFF.

This rearrangement joins TRBV15 to TRBJ2-1, with 13 bases matching TRBD2. This CDR3 is built from 21 residues. The junction had 23 bases not matched to a gene; V was cut back by 5 bases and J by 7 bases. Germline V lookup: CDR1 LNHNV, CDR2 YYDKDF (reference sequence). CDR3 DNA sequence: TGTGCCACCAGCCCTTACGGCAGTTGGCTAAGGACTAGCGGGAGAAATAATGAGCAGTTCTTC. This codes for CATSPYGSWLRTSGRNNEQFF.